This passage covers 29 T cell receptor beta chains from one sample sequenced in a study of T-cell reconstitution after alpha-beta-depleted transplantation in children. Unique molecular identifiers were built into the TCRbeta library. One entry per CDR3 protein results from TCRdb running MiXCR on the PCR reads. This sample carries about 1,000,000 distinct CDR3 sequences, about 26% of them seen once, and the ten largest clones take approximately 30%. The sequencing here drew on PBMCs, mostly from graft donor cells, taken 360 days after TCRalphabeta/CD19-depleted stem cell transplant. The receptors come from a boy in the first two years of life who had a stem cell transplant for SCID, so the T cells may come from the graft donor.

The gene calls are TRBV5-5 and TRBJ2-7; either TRBD1 or TRBD2 may supply D (5 bases each). The V gene's germline CDR1 is SGHKS and CDR2 YYEKEE (reference sequence). V was shortened by 4 bases and J by 2 bases, with 16 bases between the two germline ends. CDR3 length: 15 amino acids. CDR3 coding DNA: TGTGCCAGCAGCGCCCGGGACGGGAAAACCTACGAGCAGTACTTC. Its protein product is CASSARDGKTYEQYF.

The chain joins TRBV21-1 to TRBJ2-2; the listed D gene, TRBD2, was not tested against the DNA. TRBV21-1 is a listed pseudogene. This CDR3 is built from 16 residues. CDR3 DNA: TGTGCCAGCACCGGGGAGGGCCCAGGGGACACCGGGGAGCTGTTTTTT. It yields the protein CASTGEGPGDTGELFF.

The chain employs TRBV5-6 and TRBJ1-2; a weak D match, TRBD1 (5 bases). The ends were cut back, 4 bases at V and 5 bases at J, with 12 bases in the middle. Germline-derived CDR1 and CDR2 are SGHDT and YYEEEE. The CDR3 runs to 13 residues. This CDR3 is CASSGGTDYGYTF. CDR3 nucleotide sequence: TGTGCCAGCAGCGGGGGGACGGATTATGGCTACACCTTC.

V gene TRBV20-1 combines with J gene TRBJ2-5; 9 bases align to TRBD1. Germline values: CDR1 DFQATT, CDR2 SNEGSKA (reference sequence). This CDR3 is built from 18 residues. Unmatched junction bases numbered 19, after V lost 3 bases and J lost 5 bases. DNA for the CDR3: TGCAGTGCTAGCCCCCGAGGGGTATGGTACAGGGGGCAGGAGACCCAGTACTTC. Translating gives CSASPRGVWYRGQETQYF.

This clonotype was recorded only once. The gene calls are TRBV25-1 and TRBJ2-1; 9 bases are a match to TRBD1. V lost 3 bases to trimming and J lost 4 bases; unmatched junction nucleotides: 7. Germline V gene lookup returns CDR1 MGHDK and CDR2 SYGVNS. This CDR3 contains 16 residues. CDR3 loop: CASSDTRDRVYNEQFF. CDR3 nucleotide sequence: TGTGCCAGCAGTGATACCCGGGACAGGGTTTACAATGAGCAGTTCTTC.

The V call is TRBV10-3, the J call TRBJ1-1; perhaps TRBD1 as D (5 bases). This CDR3 comprises 15 residues. V was cut by 6 bases and J by 0 bases, with 14 bases left in between. Germline CDR1 is ENHRY and CDR2 is SYGVKD. For the CDR3, the DNA is TGTGCCATCAGACAGTCGGGGCGATTGAACACTGAAGCTTTCTTT. It codes for CAIRQSGRLNTEAFF.

The V call is TRBV5-5, the J call TRBJ2-7, with D uncertain. Trimming left V 0 bases short and J 3 bases short, with 16 bases between. This CDR3 is 16 amino acids long. CDR1 SGHKS and CDR2 YYEKEE come from the germline V gene (reference sequence). The CDR3 bases are TGTGCCAGCAGCTTGGGTGGGCAGAAGGCCATCTACGAGCAGTACTTC. Its translation is CASSLGGQKAIYEQYF. The full variable domain, its missing parts supplied by reference TRBV5-5 and TRBJ2-7, is DAGVTQSPTHLIKTRGQQVTLRCSPISGHKSVSWYQQVLGQGPQFIFQYYEKEERGRGNFPDRFSARQFPNYSSELNVNALLLGDSALYLCASSLGGQKAIYEQYFGPGTRLTVT.

The chain carries TRBV28 and TRBJ2-3; D not certain. This CDR3 has 12 residues. Germline V gene lookup returns CDR1 MDHEN and CDR2 SYDVKM. Trimming stripped 7 bases from V and 5 bases from J, with 10 bases between. CDR3 in DNA: TGTGCCAGCAATGGACGAATAGATACGCAGTATTTT. This sequence encodes CASNGRIDTQYF.

This clonotype came up a few times. J is TRBJ2-7 and V is TRBV20-1, with D possibly TRBD1 on 6 matching bases. The CDR3 loop spans 14 amino acids. Germline CDR1 reads DFQATT; CDR2 reads SNEGSKA (reference sequence). Trimming took 0 bases from V and 0 from J, leaving 9 bases between them. The CDR3: CSAREGTRSYEQYF. DNA for the CDR3: TGCAGTGCTAGAGAAGGGACACGCTCCTACGAGCAGTACTTC.

The chain links TRBV7-8 to TRBJ1-4, with 7 bases aligning to TRBD1. CDR1 and CDR2 from the germline V gene are SGHVS and FQNEAQ. This CDR3 comprises 14 residues. J was trimmed by 2 bases and V by 7 bases; bases with no gene match: 4. CDR3 nucleotide sequence: TGTGCCAGCACCGAGACAGGGACTAATGAAAAACTGTTTTTT. This translates into CASTETGTNEKLFF.

CDR3 region: CASSQEDGKTQYF. CDR3 nucleotide sequence: TGTGCCAGCAGCCAAGAGGACGGAAAGACCCAGTACTTC. This sequence joins TRBV4-2 and TRBJ2-5; D not certain. The CDR3 spans 13 residues. Trimming left V 0 bases short and J 6 bases short, with 8 bases between. Germline CDR1 reads LGHNA; CDR2 reads YNFKEQ.

V is TRBV5-4 and J is TRBJ1-1; the D gene is possibly TRBD1 (6 bases). CDR3 length: 15 amino acids. Germline CDR1 is SGHNT and CDR2 is YYREEE (reference sequence). The V gene lost 1 base and the J gene lost 6 bases, with 16 bases spanning the gap. The CDR3 loop reads CASSLSFFRGSEAFF. The CDR3 DNA sequence: TGTGCCAGCAGCTTGAGCTTTTTCAGGGGCTCTGAAGCTTTCTTT.

A few counts support this clonotype. The CDR3 loop reads CASSEAGPHNEQFF. CDR3 coding DNA: TGTGCCAGCAGTGAGGCAGGACCACACAATGAGCAGTTCTTC. The chain employs TRBV2 and TRBJ2-1; D gene ambiguous. Trimming took off 3 bases at V and 5 bases at J, with 11 bases between the two ends. The CDR3 has 14 residues. The germline V gene has CDR1 SNHLY and CDR2 FYNNEI.

This clonotype was seen more than once but under ten times. The rearrangement links TRBV6-5 to TRBJ2-3, with TRBD2 as a possible D gene (5 bases). The germline CDR1 and CDR2 sequences are MNHEY and SVGAGI. The V end was cut by 0 bases, the J end by 2 bases, with 12 bases between. CDR3 length: 16 amino acids. This CDR3 reads CASSYSKDSPTDTQYF. CDR3 DNA: TGTGCCAGCAGTTACTCGAAGGACTCTCCCACAGATACGCAGTATTTT.

In this sample, this clonotype turned up once. This sequence joins TRBV7-9 and TRBJ1-4; tentative D call: TRBD1 (5 bases). The CDR3 covers 17 residues. Germline CDR1 and CDR2: SEHNR and FQNEAQ (reference sequence). V shed 4 bases and J shed 0 bases, with 15 bases lying between them. CDR3 sequence reads: CASSWIWTQPTNEKLFF. DNA of the CDR3: TGTGCCAGCAGCTGGATCTGGACACAGCCAACTAATGAAAAACTGTTTTTT.

This clonotype was recorded many times. This sequence joins TRBV7-9 and TRBJ2-7; TRBD1 matches at 9 bases. CDR3 length equals 13 residues. With V trimmed by 10 bases and J by 1 base, 5 bases remained unmatched. Germline CDR1 reads SEHNR; CDR2 reads FQNEAQ (reference sequence). The DNA for the CDR3 is TGTGCCACCGAAGGACAGGGGTCCTACGAGCAGTACTTC. This sequence encodes CATEGQGSYEQYF.

The genes are TRBV20-1 and TRBJ1-5; D is possibly TRBD1 (5 bases). CDR1 DFQATT and CDR2 SNEGSKA come from the germline V gene (reference sequence). The CDR3 contains 13 residues. V was trimmed by 0 bases and J by 4 bases, leaving 7 bases between them. CDR3: CSARERTNQPQHF. The CDR3 nucleotides read TGCAGTGCTAGAGAACGGACAAATCAGCCCCAGCATTTT.

This clonotype was detected a few times. The chain couples TRBV28 to TRBJ2-1; D perhaps matches TRBD1 (6 bases). The CDR3 loop spans 12 amino acids. Germline CDR1 and CDR2: MDHEN and SYDVKM. The V gene lost 6 bases and the J gene lost 10 bases, with 13 bases spanning the gap. This chain's CDR3 is CASSPDRFEQFF. CDR3 in DNA: TGTGCCAGCAGCCCCGACAGGTTCGAGCAGTTCTTC.

Only a few counts were recorded for this clonotype. The chain joins TRBV4-1 to TRBJ1-1; TRBD1 might be the D (5 bases). Per the germline V gene, CDR1 is MGHRA and CDR2 is YSYEKL. V was clipped by 0 bases and J by 1 base, with 9 bases between them. The CDR3 consists of 15 residues. CDR3 protein: CASSQDGAGNTEAFF. The DNA of the CDR3 is TGCGCCAGCAGCCAAGATGGGGCCGGGAACACTGAAGCTTTCTTT.

The CDR3 DNA sequence: TGTGCCAGCAGCCCACCGGGGACCCACCTTATCAATGAGCAGTTCTTC. Amino acid sequence: CASSPPGTHLINEQFF. The rearrangement joins TRBV12-3 or TRBV12-4 to TRBJ2-1, with D perhaps matching TRBD1 or TRBD2 (5 bases each). Trimming shortened V by 6 bases and J by 6 bases, and 21 bases separated the two germline ends. The CDR3 is 16 amino acids.

This clonotype was detected many times. The CDR3 protein is CASSLGGISTDTQYF. Here the CDR3 DNA reads TGTGCCAGCAGTTTGGGCGGTATTAGCACAGATACGCAGTATTTT. The chain joins TRBV28 to TRBJ2-3, with D unclear. V shed 3 bases and J shed 0 bases, with 10 bases lying between them. Germline CDR1 MDHEN, CDR2 SYDVKM. The CDR3 has 15 residues.

The V gene is TRBV4-3, the J gene TRBJ2-3, with TRBD2 matching over 8 bases. Germline assignment: CDR1 LGHNA and CDR2 YSLEER. The trim removed 5 bases at V and 4 bases at J, leaving 11 bases unmatched. The CDR3 extends over 16 amino acids. CDR3 in amino acids: CASSSLGGGGSDTQYF. The CDR3 coding sequence is TGCGCCAGCAGCTCCCTTGGGGGCGGGGGGTCAGATACGCAGTATTTT.

The V and J genes are TRBV7-9 and TRBJ2-1; 7 bases align to TRBD1. CDR1 and CDR2 (germline): SEHNR, FQNEAQ (reference sequence). The trim removed 7 bases at V and 10 bases at J, leaving 19 bases unmatched. The CDR3 has 16 amino acids. The DNA for the CDR3 is TGTGCCAGCACCACGCCGGACAGGTGGGGACCTGGGGAGCAGTTCTTC. Amino acid sequence: CASTTPDRWGPGEQFF. The complete variable domain, with remaining parts taken from reference TRBV7-9 and TRBJ2-1, reads DTGVSQNPRHKITKRGQNVTFRCDPISEHNRLYWYRQTLGQGPEFLTYFQNEAQLEKSRLLSDRFSAERPKGSFSTLEIQRTEQGDSAMYLCASTTPDRWGPGEQFFGPGTRLTVL.

V and J are TRBV7-6 and TRBJ2-3; D is unclear. The germline V gene encodes CDR1 SGHVS and CDR2 FNYEAQ. The CDR3 totals 14 residues. Trimming shortened V by 2 bases and J by 2 bases, and 8 bases separated the two germline ends. DNA for the CDR3: TGTGCCAGCAGCTTAATGCAAACCACAGATACGCAGTATTTT. Its translation: CASSLMQTTDTQYF.

J is TRBJ2-3 and V is TRBV5-1; a possible D gene is TRBD1 (6 bases). Germline CDR1 is SGHRS and CDR2 is YFSETQ. Trimming removed 0 bases from V and 0 bases from J, with 11 bases in between. The CDR3 is 16 amino acids. This CDR3 is CASSLDAGASTDTQYF. The CDR3 region has the DNA TGCGCCAGCAGCTTGGACGCAGGGGCGAGCACAGATACGCAGTATTTT.

This chain uses TRBV6-6 with TRBJ1-1; no clear D. The CDR3 is 13 residues long. CDR1 and CDR2 from the germline V gene are MNHNY and SVGAGI (reference sequence). The germline V and J ends were trimmed by 3 bases and 4 bases, with 9 bases remaining between them. The CDR3 bases are TGTGCCAGCAGTTATCCCGGACCCACTGAAGCTTTCTTT. Protein product: CASSYPGPTEAFF.

This clonotype showed up just a few times. The V call is TRBV7-3, the J call TRBJ2-7, with 7 bases that match TRBD2. Germline CDR1 and CDR2: SGHTA and FQGTGA. The CDR3 runs to 13 residues. The ends lost 4 bases at V and 6 bases at J; junction bases unmatched: 6. CDR3 amino acids: CASSSYPSGEQYF. The CDR3 DNA reads as TGTGCCAGCAGCTCCTACCCTAGCGGCGAGCAGTACTTC.

The chain joins TRBV4-1 to TRBJ2-3; D ambiguous. CDR1 is MGHRA, CDR2 YSYEKL, per germline. V gave up 0 bases and J gave up 5 bases, with 12 bases separating them. This CDR3 region has 15 residues. This CDR3 reads CASSQEGAVLDTQYF. CDR3 in DNA: TGCGCCAGCAGCCAAGAGGGTGCGGTCTTAGATACGCAGTATTTT.

This clonotype was counted only a few times. The V call is TRBV5-1, the J call TRBJ2-5; 13 bases fit TRBD2. Losses at the gene ends were 4 bases for V and 1 base for J; bases not matched to a gene: 4. The CDR3 totals 16 residues. Germline-derived CDR1 and CDR2 are SGHRS and YFSETQ. CDR3 in amino acids: CASSLTSGGIQETQYF. The DNA of the CDR3 is TGCGCCAGCAGCCTGACTAGCGGGGGGATCCAAGAGACCCAGTACTTC.